This T cell receptor (beta chain) stems from a study of blood T cell repertoires in COVID-19 (dated by TCRdb to between 2020 and 2021). Looking at the study overall: Collaborator samples came from the United States, Italy and Spain and covered acute and convalescent phases of COVID-19. A de-identified subject ID, COVID-19 status, age in years and sex were almost always included in the sample metadata. Samples came from the ongoing ImmuneRACE study (first 160 participants) plus 1,254 subjects from 6 global collaborators. Where available, HLA class I and class II types were taken from metadata supplied by the sample provider and were not determined by assay-based typing. Subjects who had been exposed to COVID-19, were actively infected with it, or had recovered from it provided the deeply sampled blood TCRbeta repertoires that made up the dataset. The prospective study material was composed of cDNA or gDNA derived from T cells, B-cell-depleted T cells, or PBMCs. The repertoires were released in a freely available public database meant as a resource for research on the immune response to SARS-CoV-2. General conclusions and limits of the study: The amount of clinical and demographic metadata varied by source and participant and was provided uncurated.

The CDR3 runs 17 residues from the cysteine to the phenylalanine. The sequence is cut down to CDR3 DNA, 51 bases in frame from base 1. On this clone: Its antigen remains unidentified. Per-nucleotide qualities are absent, and no much larger clonotype sits a single base away.

The immunoSEQ Assay, a bias-controlled multiplex PCR, was used to amplify TCRbeta CDR3 regions from genomic DNA. Regarding the original processing steps: The number of nucleated cells in each sample was estimated by amplification of reference gene primers within the assay. Sequence reads were collapsed and filtered to measure the absolute abundance of every unique TCRbeta CDR3 rearrangement. Productive Simpson clonality was computed per sample as the square root of Simpson's diversity index over productive rearrangements. The table was pulled from immuneACCESS by TCRdb, which kept in-frame rearrangements only. Such tables lose some clones; where checked, under half of the loss comes from unresolved V genes, and the rest has no known cause. V and J calls plus clone size are reproduced from that table; the DNA served to infer D and trimming. The sample table lists approximately 280,000 clones, about 83% of them with a count of one. The top ten hold approximately 5.7% of the sample.

Participants in the prospective study were aged roughly 18 to 95 years, lived in under 30 United States geographic areas, and enrolled through a virtual design. Cohort assignment in the prospective study relied on participant-reported clinical history from a screening survey and a study questionnaire. Recovered participants in ImmuneRACE Cohort 3 were defined as having two consecutive negative NP/OP PCR tests, clearance from a healthcare professional, or resolution of symptoms. In the prospective study, whole blood, serum and a nasopharyngeal or oropharyngeal swab were collected from each participant by mobile phlebotomists. Prospective study participants could optionally give additional blood draws and questionnaires over a roughly two-month period. Before DNA extraction, blood samples from the prospective study were shipped at room temperature or frozen.

The sequencing input was PBMCs or T cells enriched from blood (not recorded which). This TCR derives from a woman aged 40 to 50 who had recovered from COVID-19. The chain is made from TRBV21-1 and TRBJ2-3; the D segment call TRBD1 is taken from the table without a DNA check. TRBV21-1 is deemed a pseudogene. The DNA reads TGTGCCAGCAGCAAACCCAAGGGACAGGGGAGCACAGATACGCAGTATTTT. This translates into CASSKPKGQGSTDTQYF.